This T cell receptor (beta chain) was sequenced for a study of blood T cells in healthy people across ages. Together with a sample-barcoded 5' primer, a J-beta primer mix was included in a second PCR lasting 7 to 11 cycles. Tags on each cDNA molecule came from a template-switch adaptor with 12 random nucleotides. MiXCR, applied by TCRdb to the 5' RACE reads, yields one record per CDR3 protein. The table shows roughly 1,300,000 distinct CDR3 sequences, with roughly 64% occurring only once. V gave up 3 bases and J gave up 5 bases; unmatched junction bases: 6. The CDR3 loop spans 15 amino acids. In germline, CDR1 is MGHRA, CDR2 YSYEKL. Comments on this clonotype: What it binds is not known.

Study-wide points: Higher diversity and more naive CD4+ cells were features of long-lived donors, compared to aged donors.

Collection of ten milliliters of peripheral blood was performed for each donor. Per sample, a minimum of 6.5 million PBMCs were isolated. The V gene is TRBV4-1, the J gene TRBJ1-4, with 7 bases matching TRBD1. The sample was blood. The receptor was derived from a man aged 18 to 30 in good health. CDR3 in amino acids: CASSHSDRANEKLFF. CDR3 coding DNA: TGCGCCAGCAGCCATTCTGACAGGGCAAATGAAAAACTGTTTTTT.